This T cell receptor beta chain was documented in a study of long-term antiretroviral therapy in people with HIV (dated 2022 in TCRdb). The study in broad terms: Collection of the earliest samples took place about a decade ahead of the 2015 WHO recommendation for immediate ART, at a time when ART was typically delayed until CD4 counts fell. No cross-contamination during QIAcube processing was seen in test extractions of a monoclonal T-cell line run alongside 33 polyclonal samples. A retrospective serial study tested whether changes in peripheral blood TRB repertoire composition and diversity were associated with ART initiation and durable HIV suppression. A total of some 200 cryopreserved PBMC samples came from around 30 adults with confirmed HIV infection and were collected serially over a mean of roughly 6 years (range 1-12). Among the 25 to 30 participants with HIV, more than ten were female.

The immunoSEQ hsTCRB v3.0 assay was used at survey level resolution to sequence the TRB variable region. TRB sequencing targeted a depth of roughly 35,000-50,000 T-cell genomes per sample. An Illumina MiSeq with a v3 150-cycle kit was used to sequence the pooled TRB libraries. Turning to the authors' computational methods: Repertoire analysis ran in R within a reproducible Nextflow workflow covering QC, data transformation and analysis. LymphoSeq2, an R package for AIRR-Seq data exploration, was used to implement custom analyses. After excluding several samples that yielded fewer than 5000 total TRB sequences, some 180 HIV repertoires remained for analysis. Among the roughly 200 retained HIV repertoires, fewer than 65 were collected before ART initiation and some 130 after ART initiation. Repertoires were downsampled to 5000 TRB nucleotide sequences, with summary statistics averaged over 100 downsampling iterations. Only TRB sequences with CDR3 regions of at least seven amino acids were retained for analysis. Two measures captured diversity: a Shannon entropy-derived clonality score and the Gini coefficient. In the repertoire networks, any two of the top 5000 CDR3 amino acid sequences were connected whenever the two sequences differed by an edit distance of one. GLIPH2 predicted antigen specificity groups and MHC restriction for TRB CDR3 amino acid sequences. To flag known associations with CMV, EBV, HIV or tissue antigens, CDR3 amino acid sequences were compared against VDJdb and McPAS-TCR. Pre-ART, post-ART and control groups were compared with Wilcoxon signed-rank tests and Holm-Bonferroni correction. TCRdb re-hosts the immuneACCESS table, in-frame sequences only. Its copies lack some clones; in the studies checked, an unresolved V gene accounts for under half of them, and the cause for the rest is not known. V, J and clone size were drawn from that table, and D and trimming were deduced from the DNA. This sample comprises 40,000 or so clones, approximately 86% of them detected only once. The ten largest account for around 4.2% of the sample.

Broader findings and caveats from the paper: ART initiation was associated with a significant increase in TRB diversity, but diversity stayed significantly below transplant donor controls even after long-term ART. The samples span the years 2004 to 2017, and the ART regimens used at that time may not be as effective as current regimens. Unsorted PBMC were profiled instead of sorted CD4+ and CD8+ T cells because pre-ART samples had limited cell numbers. Since PBMC availability was limited, sequencing covered only the TCR beta chain, with no alpha chain pairing. CDR3 length ranges in HIV repertoires were narrower than in controls, and network structure suggested an antigen-experienced repertoire with only a slight naive shift after ART. Inferences about post-ART repertoire changes are limited because no data were available on ART adherence, viral resistance or therapy changes. Expanded TRB clones identified before ART initiation dominated the repertoire at all time points, although this dominance fluctuated and declined in many PLHIV after ART.

Details on this clone: Its specific antigen is unknown. The sample holds no much larger clone one base away, and base qualities are not on file.

Participants were included only if at least one PBMC sample before ART initiation and at least two post-ART samples were available. Every participant with HIV received treatment in the United States of America. Cryopreserved samples of roughly 0.85-11 million PBMC were thawed and washed before DNA extraction. At the time of the earliest PBMC sample, participants with HIV were aged between roughly 20 and 55 years. PBMC samples were contributed by each participant from 1-4 timepoints before ART initiation and 2-8 timepoints after ART initiation, with a median of 7 samples. Serial HIV viral load, CD4+ T-cell count, ART history and demographic data were obtained for every participant. A Qiagen kit on a QIAcube was used to extract genomic DNA from unsorted PBMC, with samples processed in batches of 12. This TCR came from a woman aged 18-29 years with HIV. Sequencing was performed on unsorted PBMCs, taken just before starting antiretroviral therapy.

The CDR3 reads as follows: CASSIRDSATNEKLFF. The nucleotides are TGTGCCAGCAGCATCCGGGACAGTGCAACTAATGAAAAACTGTTTTTT. Recombination linked TRBV7-9 to TRBJ1-4, and TRBD1 matches 7 of the central bases. Here V drops 5 bases and J drops 0 bases, and the junction holds 6 bases not matched to any gene. The CDR3 covers 16 residues, taking in both the cysteine and the phenylalanine. The sequence is cut down to CDR3 DNA, 48 bases in frame from base 1. The germline V gene (reference sequence) specifies SEHNR as CDR1 and FQNEAQ as CDR2.